Shown below are 2 T cell receptor beta chains from a single sample sequenced in a study of breast tumors, draining lymph nodes, adjacent tissues. TCRdb ran MiXCR on the multiplex PCR reads and lists one entry per CDR3 protein. The sample consists of about 230,000 distinct CDR3 sequences, approximately 31% of them appearing once. The lymph nodes were axillary draining lymph nodes from breast cancer patients. The sample consisted of axillary lymph node tissue. All receptors come from a female donor with breast cancer. Some clones in this sample may be carry-over from other donors' samples.

With respect to this clonotype: This may arise from a read error, as a much more abundant clone is one base away. The chain carries TRBV5-8 and TRBJ2-6, with unresolved D. This CDR3 spans 16 amino acids. Between the trimmed V and J ends, which lost 3 bases and 2 bases, there was a span of 12 bases. Germline lookup yields CDR1 SGHTS and CDR2 YDEGEE. CDR3 loop: CASSWPRSAGANVLTF. In DNA, the CDR3 is TGTGCCAGCAGCTGGCCCCGCAGCGCTGGGGCCAACGTCCTGACTTTC.

This chain uses TRBV19 with TRBJ1-5; TRBD1 matches at 9 bases. V shed 3 bases, J shed 1 base, and the junction held 7 bases outside the gene matches. The CDR3 covers 17 residues. Per the germline V gene, CDR1 is LNHDA and CDR2 is SQIVND (reference sequence). CDR3 bases: TGTGCCAGTAGTATCACAGGGGGCCGGGACAGCAATCAGCCCCAGCATTTT. It yields the protein CASSITGGRDSNQPQHF.